These 9 T cell receptor beta chains originate from one sample sequenced in a study of T cell repertoires in cytomegalovirus infection. A single record per CDR3 protein comes from TCRdb applying MiXCR to the reads. The sample comprises just under 300,000 distinct CDR3 sequences, about a tenth of which are singletons, and around 2.4% rests with the top ten. Material for sequencing was PBMCs. These TCRs come from a human donor in good health (CMV status not recorded). Some clones in this sample may be carry-over from other donors' samples.

This clonotype has at least ten counts. The gene calls are TRBV28 and TRBJ1-1; the D gene is possibly TRBD1 (5 bases). Between the trimmed V and J ends, which lost 3 bases and 3 bases, there was a span of 14 bases. Germline-derived CDR1 and CDR2 are MDHEN and SYDVKM. The CDR3 length is 15 residues. The CDR3 DNA reads as TGTGCCAGCAGTTTTGACAGTGGCGGGTACACTGAAGCTTTCTTT. Its protein is CASSFDSGGYTEAFF. Full variable domain (missing parts from reference TRBV28 and TRBJ1-1): DVKVTQSSRYLVKRTGEKVFLECVQDMDHENMFWYRQDPGLGLRLIYFSYDVKMKEKGDIPEGYSVSREKKERFSLILESASTNQTSMYLCASSFDSGGYTEAFFGQGTRLTVV.

Many counts were recorded for this clonotype. This chain uses TRBV28 with TRBJ2-2, with 7 bases matching TRBD1. This CDR3 is built from 13 residues. V lost 6 bases to trimming and J lost 5 bases; unmatched junction nucleotides: 3. Germline CDR1 MDHEN, CDR2 SYDVKM. The CDR3 DNA reads TGTGCCAGCAGGTCAGGGGGTACCGGGGAGCTGTTTTTT. Protein product: CASRSGGTGELFF.

At least ten counts were recorded for this clonotype. The CDR3 here is CSAQAQGRGSYEQYF. CDR3 sequence (DNA): TGCAGTGCTCAAGCTCAGGGGCGCGGGTCCTACGAGCAGTACTTC. The chain recombines TRBV20-1 with TRBJ2-7, with D perhaps matching TRBD1 (6 bases). The CDR3 has 15 residues. Trimming left V 5 bases short and J 1 base short, with 18 bases between. Germline values: CDR1 DFQATT, CDR2 SNEGSKA (reference sequence).

This clonotype was found a few times. The chain couples TRBV20-1 to TRBJ2-1; 12 nucleotides align to TRBD2. CDR1 and CDR2 from the germline V gene are DFQATT and SNEGSKA (reference sequence). The V segment lost 6 bases and the J segment 16 bases; nucleotides outside the gene matches: 13. The CDR3 is made up of 13 amino acids. The CDR3: CSAPTSGGSGSFF. DNA of the CDR3: TGCAGTGCCCCGACTAGCGGGGGATCCGGGTCCTTCTTC.

This clonotype has a count of ten or more. The chain combines TRBV6-2 or TRBV6-3 with TRBJ2-5; D is possibly TRBD2 (6 bases). The CDR3 length is 16 residues. Germline values: CDR1 MNHEY, CDR2 SVGEGT. V dropped 1 base and J dropped 2 bases, with 14 bases sitting between them. CDR3 nucleotides: TGTGCCAGCAGTTACTATAGCGGAAGTATACAAGAGACCCAGTACTTC. Translated: CASSYYSGSIQETQYF.

This clonotype was found many times. The chain links TRBV10-3 to TRBJ2-7; the match to TRBD1 covers 7 bases. Trimming removed 10 bases from V and 0 bases from J; junction bases left unmatched: 12. There are 15 residues in the CDR3. CDR1 is ENHRY and CDR2 is SYGVKD in the germline V gene. The CDR3 reads CATLNQGDLSYEQYF. As DNA, the CDR3 is TGTGCCACCTTAAACCAGGGGGATCTCTCCTACGAGCAGTACTTC.

This clonotype was found many times. This chain uses TRBV19 with TRBJ2-5; weak D call: TRBD2 (5 bases). The CDR3 sequence is 14 residues long. V lost 3 bases, J lost 7 bases, and 15 bases lay in between. Germline CDR1 is LNHDA and CDR2 is SQIVND (reference sequence). CDR3 sequence reads: CASSIGSERATQYF. DNA of the CDR3: TGTGCCAGTAGTATCGGATCAGAGAGGGCGACCCAGTACTTC.

This clonotype showed up many times. V and J are TRBV2 and TRBJ2-1, with 7 bases fitting TRBD2. This CDR3 comprises 14 residues. The V gene end was trimmed by 4 bases and the J gene end by 5 bases; junction bases not matched to a gene: 5. Germline CDR1 reads SNHLY; CDR2 reads FYNNEI. CDR3 residues: CASSVLAGHNEQFF. The CDR3 DNA is TGTGCCAGCAGTGTGTTAGCGGGCCACAATGAGCAGTTCTTC. Using reference TRBV2 and TRBJ2-1 for the parts outside the CDR3, the full variable domain is EPEVTQTPSHQVTQMGQEVILRCVPISNHLYFYWYRQILGQKVEFLVSFYNNEISEKSEIFDDQFSVERPDGSNFTLKIRSTKLEDSAMYFCASSVLAGHNEQFFGPGTRLTVL.

This clonotype has at least ten counts. The V and J genes are TRBV10-3 and TRBJ2-7, with 7 bases fitting TRBD1. This CDR3 is built from 14 residues. Germline assignment: CDR1 ENHRY and CDR2 SYGVKD. V shed 0 bases, J shed 8 bases, and the junction held 7 bases outside the gene matches. The CDR3 loop reads CAISESGRQGQQYV. The CDR3 coding sequence is TGTGCCATCAGTGAGTCGGGCAGACAGGGTCAGCAGTACGTC.